This TCR beta chain was documented in a study of molecular identifiers for immune sequencing clone quantification (dated by TCRdb to the late 2010s). A note on the overall study: In a replicate experiment, RNA from approximately 22,000 or 94,000 naive CD8 T cells was split into five aliquots, four of which were sequenced. This methods study used CD8 T cells to benchmark TCR RNA copy counting and molecular-identifier clustering-based TCR repertoire sequencing (MIDCIRS).

Unmatched junction bases come to 12, with V trimmed by 2 bases and J by 7 bases. Taken from cysteine to phenylalanine, the CDR3 has 17 residues. Just CDR3 DNA is preserved here, 51 bases in frame from base 1. Naive CD8 T cell libraries were made from approximately 20,000 to 1,000,000 sorted cells using 10%, 30% or 50% of purified RNA. Naive CD8 T cells, defined as CD8+CD4-CCR7+CD45RA+, were FACS-sorted into RLT Plus buffer on a BD FACSAria II. To test detection sensitivity, Jurkat RNA equivalent to approximately ten TCR copies was spiked into samples of roughly 18,000-1,000,000 naive CD8 T cells. CD8 T cells were enriched with RosetteSep CD8+ T Cell Enrichment Cocktail and Ficoll-Paque, followed by ACK red cell lysis. The receptor library was made with PCR. The sequencer was an Illumina HiSeq 4000. Bulk TCR libraries were made following a previously described method, with the TCR primers given in Table S5. Purification of total RNA was performed with the Qiagen AllPrep DNA/RNA kit. Before analysis, reads from multiple sequencing runs of one library were combined. Under the source paper's analysis protocol: Reads were retained only if an exact TCR constant sequence was present, and the retained reads were trimmed to 150 nt and grouped according to their 12-nt molecular barcodes. Reads inside each barcode group were sub-clustered using a 15% Levenshtein threshold, and a quality-weighted consensus sequence was constructed for each RNA molecule. Non-functional sequences were removed, as were lower-count sequences one edit away from another. Barcode sub-clusters with fewer than 20% of the maximum read count were removed, based on fitting two negative binomial distributions. Clones were called with MiXCR by TCRdb after fastp trimmed the public reads at Q25, and only in-frame beta chains were retained. Rows matching on CDR3 protein sequence are summarized as one entry with the most common DNA and genes. The V and J calls shown here were made by TCRdb, not taken from the authors' results. The sample has about 640,000 distinct CDR3 sequences on record, just under 20% of them singletons. The top ten constitute roughly 0.9% of the sample.

Ten or more counts support this clonotype. The specificity of this receptor is unknown. Per-base qualities were not stored, and no clone one base away is much larger. Results the study describes overall, beyond this receptor: The naive libraries included spiked-in Jurkat TCR RNA (roughly eleven copies' worth), and this Jurkat TCR RNA is not part of the donor repertoire. In CMV-specific effector cells, over 99% of molecules were held by clones above 20 RNA copies, whereas under 1% of molecules were held by such clones in naive cells. Modeling indicated about three TCR RNA copies recovered per cell, compared with 7.5 to 10 by digital PCR, which implies a capture efficiency of approximately 29%. When barcode sub-clustering was not used, chimeric consensus sequences inflated TCR diversity, with chimeras reaching as high as 47%. Even against a background of 800,000 to 1,000,000 naive CD8 T cells, spiked-in Jurkat TCR RNA amounting to a single cell's worth was reported to be detectable. Identical TCR molecules sharing a barcode could cause highly expanded clone sizes to be underestimated.

The sequenced material came from naive CD8+ T cells from blood, with Jurkat cell RNA spiked in. The sample's cell subset or site, from its label and the paper: FACS-sorted CD8+CD4-CCR7+CD45RA+ naive T cells. Here the chain combines TRBV12-3 or TRBV12-4 and TRBJ2-1, and 9 bases in between align with TRBD1. The receptor was derived from a human donor in good health. Some libraries in this study had Jurkat cell RNA spiked in. The encoded CDR3 is CASSLPPGQGGWNEQFF. The sequenced DNA: TGTGCCAGCAGTTTACCCCCGGGACAGGGTGGGTGGAATGAGCAGTTCTTC.